This T cell receptor (beta chain) was obtained from a study of blood T cell repertoires in COVID-19 (TCRdb year 2020). About the study as a whole: Samples covering the acute and convalescent phases of COVID-19 were provided by collaborators in the United States, Italy and Spain. The prospective study material was composed of cDNA or gDNA derived from T cells, B-cell-depleted T cells, or PBMCs. Subjects who had been exposed to COVID-19, were actively infected with it, or had recovered from it provided the deeply sampled blood TCRbeta repertoires that made up the dataset. The repertoires were released in a freely available public database intended as a resource for research on the immune response to SARS-CoV-2. Samples were obtained from the ongoing ImmuneRACE study (first 160 participants) and from about 1,300 subjects provided by 6 global collaborators. Sample metadata almost always included a de-identified subject ID, COVID-19 status, age in years and sex. Where HLA class I and class II types were available, the types were taken from metadata supplied by the sample provider, not from assay-based typing.

TCRbeta CDR3 regions were amplified from genomic DNA by means of the immunoSEQ Assay, a bias-controlled multiplex PCR. As for the authors' bioinformatics: The number of nucleated cells in each sample was estimated by amplification of reference gene primers within the assay. Sequence reads were collapsed and filtered to measure the absolute abundance of every unique TCRbeta CDR3 rearrangement. Productive Simpson clonality was computed per sample as the square root of Simpson's diversity index over productive rearrangements. Here the immuneACCESS table is served through TCRdb, limited to in-frame sequences with V and J called. Missing clones are a known gap in these copies; in checked studies unresolved V genes cover under half, and the rest lacks a known reason. V and J calls and clone size are copied from that table; D and trimming were computed from the DNA. In all, the sample holds around 100,000 clones, and around four fifths of those were seen once. Around a third of the sample comes from the top ten.

V has 4 bases trimmed and J has 5 bases trimmed; junction bases matching no gene number 14. Counted from cysteine to phenylalanine, this CDR3 has 17 amino acids. The sequence is cut down to CDR3 DNA, 51 bases in frame from base 1. Based on the germline V gene (reference sequence), the CDR1 and CDR2 sequences are LGHDT and YNNKEL. This clone has just one count. Its antigen target is currently unknown. The sample holds no much larger clone one base away, and base qualities are not on file. The collaborating institutions used their own protocols to collect whole blood in K2EDTA tubes. Collaborator samples were shipped for TCRbeta analysis as frozen whole blood, isolated PBMCs, or DNA extracted from either sample type. The paper as a whole reports these results and caveats: How much clinical and demographic metadata was included differed by source and by participant, and the metadata was provided uncurated.

The sequence joins TRBV3-1 (or the pseudogene TRBV3-2) to TRBJ1-2; 9 of the junction bases match TRBD1. The TCR originated in a man between 65 and 80 years old with active or convalescent COVID-19. Sequences were obtained from peripheral blood. Read as DNA, the sequence is TGTGCCAGCAGCCCAGAACAGGGGGCGCCAGTTCGTTATGGCTACACCTTC. Its protein is CASSPEQGAPVRYGYTF.